The following is a T cell receptor (beta chain) sequence with its context. Its antigen is not identified. Sorted-subset replicate PCRs used about 190 ng of genomic DNA. This amount corresponded to about 29,000 T cell genomes. TCRdb's table, derived via immunoSEQ multiplex PCR, lists solely in-frame clones and lacks some. In the table there are fewer than 700,000 clones, approximately 95% of which are singletons. Deletions cut 5 bases from V and 2 bases from J, with 15 bases between. The CDR3 is 15 amino acids. CDR1 and CDR2 (germline): MDHEN, SYDVKM. This record belongs to a study of shared clonotypes between healthy human individuals. Whole-study context: Participating donors consisted of two women and a few men aged 18 to 49. Three plates each covered CD4 naive and memory; CD8 naive two, CD8 memory one. Study-level points and caveats: Sharing across a few donors was seen in 4.5% to 5.5% of naive CD4 clonotypes.

Naivety among CD8 cells was defined by CD45RO negativity and positive CCR7 selection, thereby excluding terminally differentiated effector memory CD45RA+ cells. The receptor was derived from a woman in her twenties or thirties in good health. V is TRBV28 and J is TRBJ1-2; tentative D call: TRBD1 (5 bases). The sample comprised naive CD8+ T cells sorted from blood. The CDR3 DNA reads as TGTGCCAGCAGTCAACGACAGCTCCCCAACTATGGCTACACCTTC. Translation gives CASSQRQLPNYGYTF.